The 17 T cell receptor beta chains below come from one sample, sequenced in a study of patients and donors after allogeneic stem cell transplantation. TCRdb reanalysed the RT-PCR reads using MiXCR and keeps one entry per CDR3 protein. The table includes over 150,000 distinct CDR3 sequences, approximately 28% detected once. Specimen: blood, either unsorted or a sorted T cell fraction (not recorded which). Every receptor here comes from a human donor who was either an allogeneic HSCT recipient or a stem cell or donor lymphocyte infusion donor (not recorded which). It is not recorded whose cells these are; they may come from a transplant donor.

V usage is TRBV30 and J usage is TRBJ1-5, with 7 bases fitting TRBD1. CDR3 length: 13 amino acids. The germline V gene encodes CDR1 GTSNPN and CDR2 SVGIG (reference sequence). V dropped 1 base and J dropped 5; count of bases not matched to a gene: 2. Here the CDR3 DNA reads TGTGCCTGGAGTGAAGGGGGCGATCAGCCCCAGCATTTT. It specifies CAWSEGGDQPQHF. The whole variable domain, remainder taken from reference TRBV30 and TRBJ1-5, is SQTIHQWPATLVQPVGSPLSLECTVEGTSNPNLYWYRQAAGRGLQLLFYSVGIGQISSEVPQNLSASRPQDRQFILSSKKLLLSDSGFYLCAWSEGGDQPQHFGDGTRLSIL.

The chain combines TRBV6-2 or TRBV6-3 with TRBJ2-7; 9 bases are a match to TRBD2. Germline CDR1 is MNHEY and CDR2 is SVGEGT. The CDR3 extends over 16 amino acids. V lost 2 bases, J lost 2 bases, and 7 bases stayed unmatched. CDR3 sequence (DNA): TGTGCCAGCAGTTACGAGCGGGAGGTCCCTCCCTACGAGCAGTACTTC. Protein sequence: CASSYEREVPPYEQYF.

This chain's CDR3 is CAITRELNQPQHF. In nucleotides, the CDR3 is TGTGCCATCACCAGGGAACTCAATCAGCCCCAGCATTTT. The chain employs TRBV10-3 and TRBJ1-5; D is perhaps TRBD1 (5 bases). Germline lookup yields CDR1 ENHRY and CDR2 SYGVKD. V was clipped by 7 bases and J by 3 bases, with 10 bases between them. This CDR3 spans 13 amino acids.

This clonotype was picked up many times. The chain recombines TRBV10-3 with TRBJ1-4; tentatively, D is TRBD1 (5 bases). CDR3 length equals 16 residues. Trimming pared 3 bases from V and 7 bases from J, leaving 18 bases between. CDR1 and CDR2 from the germline V gene are ENHRY and SYGVKD. This CDR3 reads CAISEGVGALFEKLFF. The CDR3 region has the DNA TGTGCCATCAGTGAAGGAGTCGGGGCCCTTTTTGAAAAACTGTTTTTT.

This clonotype has just a few counts. The chain employs TRBV15 and TRBJ2-5; TRBD1 might be the D (6 bases). CDR1 is LNHNV and CDR2 is YYDKDF in the germline V gene (reference sequence). The germline V and J ends were trimmed by 8 bases and 1 base, with 14 bases remaining between them. The CDR3 totals 14 residues. The CDR3 here is CATGEGGRQETQYF. Here the CDR3 DNA reads TGTGCCACCGGGGAAGGGGGACGCCAAGAGACCCAGTACTTC.

Concerning this clonotype itself: At one of its ends the junction is not consistent with the germline gene, which may arise from a read error. The chain is built from TRBV7-7 and TRBJ2-3, with D unclear. This CDR3 region has 13 residues. Germline CDR1 reads SSHAT; CDR2 reads FNYEAQ (reference sequence). For the CDR3, the DNA is TGTGCTAGCAGCGTACTATTTGGAGATACGCAGTATTTT. Residues: CASSVLFGDTQYF.

This clonotype was recorded many times. The chain recombines TRBV18 with TRBJ1-2; the match to TRBD1 covers 7 bases. CDR1 KGHSH and CDR2 LQKENI come from the germline V gene. This CDR3 contains 13 residues. Germline trimming cut 3 bases from V and 3 bases from J; bases unmatched to any gene: 1. The CDR3 loop reads CASSPDRDYGYTF. The CDR3 nucleotides read TGTGCCAGCTCACCTGACAGGGACTATGGCTACACCTTC.

The chain couples TRBV11-2 to TRBJ1-1, with D perhaps matching TRBD1 (6 bases). This CDR3 has 17 residues. Deletions cut 4 bases from V and 5 bases from J, with 23 bases between. Germline-derived CDR1 and CDR2 are SGHAT and FQNNGV. CDR3 in DNA: TGTGCCAGCAGCTCCCGAATCCCTTATACAGGGAATACTGAAGCTTTCTTT. Translating gives CASSSRIPYTGNTEAFF.

The CDR3 is CASTTGGEQYF. CDR3 sequence (DNA): TGTGCCAGCACAACGGGGGGCGAGCAGTACTTC. The rearrangement joins TRBV5-5 to TRBJ2-7; 7 bases agree with TRBD2. This CDR3 comprises 11 residues. The V and J ends lost 6 bases and 6 bases, in that order; junction bases with no gene match: 3. CDR1 and CDR2 from the germline V gene are SGHKS and YYEKEE (reference sequence).

This clonotype was counted only a few times. The V gene is TRBV7-2, the J gene TRBJ1-1, with a possible D match to TRBD1 (6 bases). This CDR3 comprises 14 residues. V gave up 6 bases and J gave up 1 base, with 12 bases separating them. The germline V gene encodes CDR1 SGHTA and CDR2 FQGNSA. CDR3 sequence (DNA): TGTGCCAGCAGGGAACAGGGTTCGAACACTGAAGCTTTCTTT. It codes for CASREQGSNTEAFF.

This chain uses TRBV5-1 with TRBJ2-5; tentatively, D is TRBD1 or TRBD2 (5 bases each). V was cut by 5 bases and J by 4 bases, with 15 bases left in between. Germline CDR1 reads SGHRS; CDR2 reads YFSETQ. CDR3 size: 14 residues. The CDR3 DNA follows: TGCGCCAGCAGGATGGGGGTAGGCGGAGAGACCCAGTACTTC. Its protein is CASRMGVGGETQYF.

The chain combines TRBV10-3 with TRBJ2-3; a weak D match, TRBD1 (8 bases). The CDR3 runs to 13 residues. V shed 5 bases and J shed 6 bases, with 12 bases lying between them. The germline V gene encodes CDR1 ENHRY and CDR2 SYGVKD. The CDR3 loop reads CAISTGGGDTQYF. The CDR3 bases are TGTGCCATCAGTACAGGGGGAGGGGATACGCAGTATTTT.

This clonotype was seen at least ten times. The rearrangement joins TRBV20-1 to TRBJ1-4; 8 bases align to TRBD1. CDR1 DFQATT and CDR2 SNEGSKA come from the germline V gene (reference sequence). Losses at the gene ends were 5 bases for V and 3 bases for J; bases not matched to a gene: 5. The CDR3 covers 14 residues. CDR3: CSAGQGAPNEKLFF. As DNA, the CDR3 is TGCAGTGCTGGTCAGGGGGCACCTAATGAAAAACTGTTTTTT.

This clonotype was recorded many times. V gene TRBV9 combines with J gene TRBJ1-4, with a weak D call TRBD1 (5 bases). The V and J ends lost 0 bases and 5 bases respectively, with 8 bases between them. The CDR3 has 14 residues. Germline values: CDR1 SGDLS, CDR2 YYNGEE. The CDR3 bases are TGTGCCAGCAGCGTAGGACAGAGAAATGAAAAACTGTTTTTT. Translating it yields CASSVGQRNEKLFF.

This clonotype was recorded many times. The chain combines TRBV28 with TRBJ2-7; D ambiguous. The CDR3 is 14 residues long. V lost 5 bases, J lost 5 bases, and 16 bases lay in between. CDR1 and CDR2 (germline): MDHEN, SYDVKM. CDR3 nucleotides: TGTGCCAGCAGTCCTTACTTGAGAGAGAACGAGCAGTACTTC. Translating it yields CASSPYLRENEQYF.

The V gene is TRBV6-2 or TRBV6-3, the J gene TRBJ2-1; 7 bases map to TRBD1. Unmatched junction bases numbered 8, after V lost 5 bases and J lost 4 bases. There are 15 residues in the CDR3. Germline CDR1 reads MNHEY; CDR2 reads SVGEGT. CDR3 bases: TGTGCCAGCAGTCCCCGGGACAGAGCTTACAATGAGCAGTTCTTC. Protein sequence: CASSPRDRAYNEQFF.

V and J are TRBV6-2 or TRBV6-3 and TRBJ1-1; D unresolved. The CDR3 length is 11 residues. V gave up 6 bases and J gave up 7 bases, with 9 bases separating them. Germline CDR1 and CDR2: MNHEY and SVGEGT. In DNA form, the CDR3 reads TGTGCCAGCAGACGTAGTTATGAAGCTTTCTTT. Its protein product is CASRRSYEAFF.